Included here is one TCR beta chain sequence, with context. What this receptor recognizes is not known. No much larger clone is present one base from it, and per-base qualities are unavailable. This entry belongs to a study of cytomegalovirus exposure and HLA in healthy donors (dated 2017 in TCRdb). Study-level background: According to a later analysis, one platform produced both the 110 or so validation repertoires and the roughly 660 repertoires of the first cohort. The study aimed to test whether signatures of past pathogen exposure could be identified by cataloging public T cell receptors. In addition to the first cohort of 666 subjects, a separate validation cohort of under 150 different subjects was used. The study combined high-throughput TCR immunosequencing, statistical association of individual TCRs with disease status, and machine learning to predict cytomegalovirus infection status.

Libraries came from the immunoSEQ multiplex PCR assay. The paper's data handling went like this. A statistical classification framework was built to diagnose cytomegalovirus status from the catalog of TCR beta chain sequences. Sourced from immuneACCESS, this table was stored by TCRdb with only in-frame sequences that have V and J called. A share of the clones is absent; for the studies checked, an unresolved V gene accounts for under half, and the remainder has no known explanation. V, J and clone size are taken as reported in that table, and D and trimming were inferred from the DNA itself. This sample is represented by around 91,000 clones; roughly 92% of them were singletons. Of the sample, around 1.2% falls within the top ten clones. Separate from the approximately 670-subject first cohort, the validation cohort of over 90 subjects was the group to which the donors belonged. Paper-wide results and their limitations: Across donors, most TCR sequences were observed very rarely, whereas some public TCRs were present in many individuals. Of the cluster scores, 90% to 95% were above 0 in a later analysis, which found that TCRs clustered in the first cohort also tended to co-occur in the 120 or so validation repertoires. The authors suggested that the approach could potentially be extended to other disease states and immunological phenotypes. Cytomegalovirus status was reported to be diagnosed by the classifier with high specificity and sensitivity in both the original and validation cohorts. A total of around 150 TCR beta chains were listed by the study as associated with cytomegalovirus. The validation cohort had no HLA typing available for a later analysis, so co-occurrence within that cohort was assessed over all 120 repertoires. A few of the identified cytomegalovirus-associated TCR beta chains were confirmed in vitro to be specific for cytomegalovirus antigens.

Sequencing used PBMCs. This TCR was recovered from a woman in her twenties or thirties in good health and CMV-seropositive.

The DNA sequence is TGTGCCAGCAGTTTATCGGTCACAGATACGCAGTATTTT. Its amino acids are CASSLSVTDTQYF. The chain uses TRBV28 and TRBJ2-3, with the D gene uncertain. The germline V gene sets CDR1 to MDHEN and CDR2 to SYDVKM. The CDR3 measures 13 amino acids from cysteine to phenylalanine. Just CDR3 DNA is preserved here, 39 bases in frame from base 1. V is pared back by 1 base and J by 2 bases, with 4 bases lying between the germline termini.